Listed below are T cell receptor beta chains from one sample, sequenced in a study of T cell responses to AZD1222 COVID-19 vaccine. The table came from immunoSEQ multiplex PCR; TCRdb's copy has only in-frame clones and leaves some out. This sample carries approximately 68,000 clones, around 87% of them seen once, and the ten largest clones take approximately 25%. The source material was peripheral blood, sampled on day 0 of AZD1222 vaccination. The receptors originated from an adult in good health. The CDR3 runs from the conserved cysteine through the conserved F or W. D genes are given only for firm matches. Size tells how often a clone was seen (once, few, many) or the class of an expanded clone, and some rows leave it out.

TRBV6-5,15,NA,TRBJ1-4,TRBD1,TGTGCCAGCAGAAGCAGGGGGTGGTCTAATGAAAAACTGTTTTTT,CASRSRGWSNEKLFF
TRBV7-9,13,NA,TRBJ2-3,NA,TGTGCCAGCTTCCTAGCAGGCACAGATACGCAGTATTTT,CASFLAGTDTQYF
TRBV7-3,15,once,TRBJ2-1,TRBD2,TGTGCCAGCAGCCCTAGCGGGGGGGTAGACAATGAGCAGTTCTTC,CASSPSGGVDNEQFF
TRBV7-9,15,NA,TRBJ1-1,TRBD1,TGTGCCAGCAGCCCAACGAGAGGACAGGGGGCCGAAGCTTTCTTT,CASSPTRGQGAEAFF
TRBV27,16,NA,TRBJ2-3,TRBD1,TGTGCCAGCGGCAGGGACAGGGGATCGGTGACAGATACGCAGTATTTT,CASGRDRGSVTDTQYF
TRBV7-2,17,NA,TRBJ1-2,TRBD1,TGTGCCAGCAGCCCTCAGGGGGGGGAACAGGTTAACTATGGCTACACCTTC,CASSPQGGEQVNYGYTF
TRBV19,17,few,TRBJ1-1,NA,TGTGCCAGTAGCCCCCTGGTAGGCCGGATAATGAACACTGAAGCTTTCTTT,CASSPLVGRIMNTEAFF
TRBV20-1,13,NA,TRBJ1-5,NA,TGCAGTGCTAGTTCCGGGGTCAAACGGCCCCAGCATTTT,CSASSGVKRPQHF
TRBV11-3,13,NA,TRBJ2-1,NA,TGTGCCAGCAGCTTTCAAGGATACAATGAGCAGTTCTTC,CASSFQGYNEQFF
TRBV14,20,once,TRBJ1-1,NA,TGTGCCAGCAGCCAAGACTCCATTTGGGGACTTTCTATCGCGAACACTGAAGCTTTCTTT,CASSQDSIWGLSIANTEAFF
TRBV12-3/TRBV12-4,13,once,TRBJ1-4,NA,TGTGCCAGCAGTTTTAAGTTAAATGAAAAACTGTTTTTT,CASSFKLNEKLFF
TRBV28,13,NA,TRBJ1-2,NA,TGTGCCAGCAGGAGCAGGGGAAGTTGGGGCTACACCTTC,CASRSRGSWGYTF
TRBV4-1,15,NA,TRBJ2-1,TRBD2,TGCGCCAGCAGCCAAGGCCCTAGCGGGGGCGATGAGCAGTTCTTC,CASSQGPSGGDEQFF
TRBV5-1,16,once,TRBJ2-7,TRBD1,TGCGCCAGCAGCTTGGCCTTCGGGACAGGGGGCTACGAGCAGTACTTC,CASSLAFGTGGYEQYF
TRBV7-2,13,NA,TRBJ2-7,NA,TGTGCCAGCAGCCCCAGGGTCGCATACGAGCAGTACTTC,CASSPRVAYEQYF
TRBV10-3,16,NA,TRBJ1-5,NA,TGTGCCATCAGTGAGTCGAAGGGTAGAGGCAATCAGCCCCAGCATTTT,CAISESKGRGNQPQHF
TRBV27,16,NA,TRBJ1-5,NA,TGTGCCAGCAGGAATCTCGCGGCCAGGGTGAATCAGCCCCAGCATTTT,CASRNLAARVNQPQHF
TRBV5-6,15,NA,TRBJ2-7,TRBD1,TGTGCCAGCAGCCGGACAGGGGGCGAGTCCTACGAGCAGTACTTC,CASSRTGGESYEQYF
TRBV2,12,NA,TRBJ2-7,TRBD1,TGTGCCAGCGGACGGACAGGGAACGAGCAGTACTTC,CASGRTGNEQYF
TRBV30,12,NA,TRBJ2-5,NA,TGTGCCTGGAGTGGGGCCGAGGAGACCCAGTACTTC,CAWSGAEETQYF
TRBV11-1,15,once,TRBJ2-7,NA,TGTGCCAGCAGCCTCACCGACTTGGGACCGTATGAGCAGTACTTC,CASSLTDLGPYEQYF
TRBV4-3,18,NA,TRBJ2-2,TRBD2,TGCGCCAGCAGCCAATGGGGACCGGGGGGGCATCATTCCGGGGAGCTGTTTTTT,CASSQWGPGGHHSGELFF
TRBV4-1,14,few,TRBJ1-2,NA,TGCGCCAGCAGCCAAGAAGTATTTAACTATGGCTACACCTTC,CASSQEVFNYGYTF
TRBV6-5,15,NA,TRBJ2-7,NA,TGTGCCAGCAGTTACTCGATACACCCTCAGGACGAGCAGTACTTC,CASSYSIHPQDEQYF
TRBV6-1,14,NA,TRBJ2-1,TRBD1,TGTGCCAGCAGTGAGAGGACAGGGGGAAGGGAGCAGTTCTTC,CASSERTGGREQFF
TRBV5-5,15,NA,TRBJ1-1,NA,TGTGCCAGCAGCGTAAGGGGAGGGGGTCCGACTGAAGCTTTCTTT,CASSVRGGGPTEAFF
TRBV5-6,15,NA,TRBJ1-2,TRBD1,TGTGCCAGCAGCTTACCGGGACAGATCATCTATGGCTACACCTTC,CASSLPGQIIYGYTF
TRBV9,16,NA,TRBJ2-2,TRBD2,TGTGCCAGCAGCCCTAGACTAGCGGGGGGGCTGAGGGAGCTGTTTTTT,CASSPRLAGGLRELFF
TRBV11-2,15,NA,TRBJ1-1,TRBD1,TGTGCCAGCAGCCAAGGGACAGGGGGCGGTTCTGAAGCTTTCTTT,CASSQGTGGGSEAFF
TRBV12-2,16,NA,TRBJ1-6,NA,TGTGCAAGTCGCTTGCGAAGGACAGGGGGCAGTTCACCCCTCCACTTT,CASRLRRTGGSSPLHF
TRBV7-8,14,NA,TRBJ1-3,NA,TGTGCCAGCAGCAAACGGATTTTTGGAAACACCATATATTTT,CASSKRIFGNTIYF
TRBV6-5,15,NA,TRBJ2-5,TRBD2,TGTGCCAGCAGAAGCGGGGGGTCCGGACAAGAGACCCAGTACTTC,CASRSGGSGQETQYF
TRBV18,16,NA,TRBJ1-2,TRBD1,TGTGCCAGCTCACCCGGGACAGGGGGCCATAACTATGGCTACACCTTC,CASSPGTGGHNYGYTF
TRBV28,14,NA,TRBJ1-5,NA,TGTGCCAGCAGTTTATGGGGATTGAATCAGCCCCAGCATTTT,CASSLWGLNQPQHF
TRBV19,15,NA,TRBJ2-5,NA,TGTGCCAGTAGTATCTCCCCGGTTACGGGAGAGACCCAGTACTTC,CASSISPVTGETQYF
TRBV5-4,14,NA,TRBJ2-1,NA,TGTGCCAGCAGCGCCCGTAACTCCTACAATGAGCAGTTCTTC,CASSARNSYNEQFF
TRBV10-1,14,NA,TRBJ2-5,NA,TGCGCCAGCAGTGAGTCTCTGGGGATAAAGACCCAGTACTTC,CASSESLGIKTQYF
TRBV6-5,11,NA,TRBJ1-2,NA,TGTAGCTCCGGCGGATCCTATGGCTACACCTTC,CSSGGSYGYTF
TRBV3-1/TRBV3-2,12,few,TRBJ1-2,NA,TGTGCCAGCAGCCAGGGGACCTATGGCTACACCTTC,CASSQGTYGYTF
TRBV19,14,NA,TRBJ2-1,TRBD1,TGTGCCAGTAGTATATCAGGGGGCTGGAATGAGCAGTTCTTC,CASSISGGWNEQFF
TRBV2,13,once,TRBJ1-4,NA,TGTGCCATCCGAAGGTGGGGGAGTGAAAAACTGTTTTTT,CAIRRWGSEKLFF
TRBV5-5,13,NA,TRBJ2-3,TRBD1,TGTGCCACCGGGGACAGTTACGCAGATACGCAGTATTTT,CATGDSYADTQYF
TRBV30,13,NA,TRBJ1-2,TRBD1,TGTGCCTCGTCGACAGGGAGATACTATGGCTACACCTTC,CASSTGRYYGYTF
TRBV5-4,16,NA,TRBJ2-3,TRBD2,TGTGCCAGCAGACGGACTAGCGGGGGGGCCCGAGATACGCAGTATTTT,CASRRTSGGARDTQYF
TRBV7-9,16,once,TRBJ2-7,NA,TGTGCCAGCAGCCGCGACGGGGCCCGATACTCCTACGAGCAGTACTTC,CASSRDGARYSYEQYF
TRBV28,15,NA,TRBJ2-7,TRBD2,TGTGCCAGCAGTGTTCCGGGGGGGCCATCCTACGAGCAGTACTTC,CASSVPGGPSYEQYF
TRBV4-1,15,NA,TRBJ2-7,NA,TGCGCCAGCGGCAAAATACAGGGATACTCCTACGAGCAGTACTTC,CASGKIQGYSYEQYF